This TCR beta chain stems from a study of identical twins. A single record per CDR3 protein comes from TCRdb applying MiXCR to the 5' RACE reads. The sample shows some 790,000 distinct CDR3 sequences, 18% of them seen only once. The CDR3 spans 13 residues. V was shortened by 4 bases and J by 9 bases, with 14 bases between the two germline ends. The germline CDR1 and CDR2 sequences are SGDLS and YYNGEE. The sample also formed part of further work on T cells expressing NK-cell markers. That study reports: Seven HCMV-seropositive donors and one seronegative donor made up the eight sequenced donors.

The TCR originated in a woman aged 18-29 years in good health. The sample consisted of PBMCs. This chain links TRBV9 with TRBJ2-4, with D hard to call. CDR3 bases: TGTGCCAGCAGCTTAGATCGGTGGGGCATTCAGTACTTC. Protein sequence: CASSLDRWGIQYF.